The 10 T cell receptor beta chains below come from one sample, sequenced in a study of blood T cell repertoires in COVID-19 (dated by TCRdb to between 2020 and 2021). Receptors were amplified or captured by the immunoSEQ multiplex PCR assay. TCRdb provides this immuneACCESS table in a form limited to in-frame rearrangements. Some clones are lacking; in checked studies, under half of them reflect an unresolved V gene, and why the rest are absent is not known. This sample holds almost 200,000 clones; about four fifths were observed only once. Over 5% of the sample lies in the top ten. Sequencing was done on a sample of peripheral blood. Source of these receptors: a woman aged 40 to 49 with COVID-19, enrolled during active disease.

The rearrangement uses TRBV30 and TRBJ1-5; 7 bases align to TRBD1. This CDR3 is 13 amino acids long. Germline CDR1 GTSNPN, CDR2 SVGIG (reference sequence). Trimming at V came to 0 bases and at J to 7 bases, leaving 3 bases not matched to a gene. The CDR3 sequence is CAWSVQGGQPQHF. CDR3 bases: TGTGCCTGGAGTGTCCAAGGGGGCCAGCCCCAGCATTTT.

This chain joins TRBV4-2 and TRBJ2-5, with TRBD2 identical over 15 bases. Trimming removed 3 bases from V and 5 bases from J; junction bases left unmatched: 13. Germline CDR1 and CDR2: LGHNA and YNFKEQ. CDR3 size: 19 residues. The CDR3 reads CASSQGHRTSGGVGETQYF. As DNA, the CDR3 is TGTGCCAGCAGCCAGGGCCACCGGACTAGCGGGGGGGTGGGGGAGACCCAGTACTTC.

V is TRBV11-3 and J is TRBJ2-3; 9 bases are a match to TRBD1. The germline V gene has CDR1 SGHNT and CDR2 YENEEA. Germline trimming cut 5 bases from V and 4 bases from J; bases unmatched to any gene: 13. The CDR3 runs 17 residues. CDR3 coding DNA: TGTGCCAGCAGCCCCCGTCTTGGACAGGGGTCCGCAGATACGCAGTATTTT. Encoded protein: CASSPRLGQGSADTQYF.

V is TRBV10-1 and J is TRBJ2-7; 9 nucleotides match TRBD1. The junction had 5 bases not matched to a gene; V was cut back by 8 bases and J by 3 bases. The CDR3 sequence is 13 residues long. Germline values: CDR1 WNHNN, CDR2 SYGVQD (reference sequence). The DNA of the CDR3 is TGCGCCAGCTGGGGACAGGGAGGCTACGAGCAGTACTTC. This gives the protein CASWGQGGYEQYF.

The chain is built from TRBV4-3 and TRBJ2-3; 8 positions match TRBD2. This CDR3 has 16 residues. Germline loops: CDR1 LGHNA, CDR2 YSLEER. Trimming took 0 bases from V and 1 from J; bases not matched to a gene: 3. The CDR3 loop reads CASSQEYSGGTDTQYF. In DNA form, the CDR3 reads TGCGCCAGCAGCCAAGAGTATAGCGGGGGCACAGATACGCAGTATTTT.

The DNA of the CDR3 is TGCGCCAGCAGCTGGACTAGCGTGGGGGCCTACGAGCAGTACTTC. Translation: CASSWTSVGAYEQYF. This sequence joins TRBV5-1 and TRBJ2-7, with 9 bases fitting TRBD2. The germline gives CDR1 SGHRS, CDR2 YFSETQ. With V trimmed by 3 bases and J by 2 bases, 6 bases remained unmatched. The CDR3 has 15 amino acids.

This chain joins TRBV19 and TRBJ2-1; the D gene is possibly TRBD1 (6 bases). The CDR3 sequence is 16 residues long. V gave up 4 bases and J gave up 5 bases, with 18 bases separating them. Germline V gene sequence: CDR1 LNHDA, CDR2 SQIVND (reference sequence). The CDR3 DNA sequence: TGTGCCAGTAGTAATTACAGGGAAGTCCGACACAATGAGCAGTTCTTC. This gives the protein CASSNYREVRHNEQFF.

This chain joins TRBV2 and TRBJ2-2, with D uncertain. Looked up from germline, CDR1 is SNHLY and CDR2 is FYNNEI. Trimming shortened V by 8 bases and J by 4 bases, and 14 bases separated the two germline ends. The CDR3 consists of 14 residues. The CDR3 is CASCWVGGTGELFF. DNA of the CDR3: TGTGCCAGCTGTTGGGTCGGCGGCACCGGGGAGCTGTTTTTT.

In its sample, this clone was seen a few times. CDR3 sequence (DNA): TGTGCCAGCAGCTTGGAGGGAGGGCTGATGACTGAAAAACTGTTTTTT. Translation gives CASSLEGGLMTEKLFF. This chain joins TRBV5-6 and TRBJ1-4; no clear D. With 0 bases removed from V and 7 bases from J, the gap between germline ends came to 16 bases. CDR3 length: 16 amino acids. Germline values: CDR1 SGHDT, CDR2 YYEEEE.

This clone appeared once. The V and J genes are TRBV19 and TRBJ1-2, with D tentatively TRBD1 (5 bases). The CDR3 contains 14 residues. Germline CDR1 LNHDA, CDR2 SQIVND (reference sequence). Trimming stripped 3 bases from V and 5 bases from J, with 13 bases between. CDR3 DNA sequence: TGTGCCAGTAGTATGAAGGGCAGGGAATATGGCTACACCTTC. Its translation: CASSMKGREYGYTF.